Within the sample, the clone carrying this TCR beta chain is medium-sized (0.01 to 0.1%). Its antigen is unidentified. The sample is drawn from a study of PD-1 blockade in classical Hodgkin lymphoma. Losses at the gene ends were 0 bases for V and 1 base for J; bases not matched to a gene: 2. The CDR3 is 15 amino acids. CDR1 and CDR2 (germline): SGHRS, YFSETQ. Study-level results: Prior to therapy, complete responders displayed diversity much like that of newly diagnosed patients. The authors have not defined what causes the repertoire differences, possibly disease activity or prior therapy. Reports described newly diagnosed patients as having lower baseline TCR diversity than healthy donors. Significant TCR diversity gains by C4D1 occurred in CD4+ but not CD8+ cells.

Profiled with immunoSEQ multiplex PCR; TCRdb holds only in-frame clones, not every one. Here the sample spans about 23,000 clones, approximately 88% being singletons. The sample's time point: cycle 4 day 1 (C4D1), after less than seven weeks of nivolumab. Brentuximab vedotin exposure varied among the patients, all of whom had relapsed after autologous stem cell transplantation. This clonotype originated in a human donor with classical Hodgkin lymphoma. This chain connects TRBV5-1 to TRBJ2-5, with 8 bases identical to TRBD2. The sequencing here drew on peripheral blood mononuclear cells (PBMCs), taken before the fourth cycle of nivolumab. CDR3 nucleotides: TGCGCCAGCAGCTTGGACGGGGGGGCCCAAGAGACCCAGTACTTC. Its protein product is CASSLDGGAQETQYF.